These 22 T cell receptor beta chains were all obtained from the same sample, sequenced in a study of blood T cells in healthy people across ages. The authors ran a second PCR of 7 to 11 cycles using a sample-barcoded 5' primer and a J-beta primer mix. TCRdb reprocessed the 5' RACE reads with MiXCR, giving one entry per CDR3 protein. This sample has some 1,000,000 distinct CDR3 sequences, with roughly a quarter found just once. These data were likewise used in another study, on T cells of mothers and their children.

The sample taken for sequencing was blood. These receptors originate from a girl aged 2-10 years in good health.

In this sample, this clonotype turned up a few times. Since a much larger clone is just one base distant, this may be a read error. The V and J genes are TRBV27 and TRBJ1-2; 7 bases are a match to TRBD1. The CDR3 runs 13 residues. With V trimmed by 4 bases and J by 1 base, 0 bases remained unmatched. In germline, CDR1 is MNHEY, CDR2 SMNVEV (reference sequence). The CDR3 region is CASSWDSNYGYTF. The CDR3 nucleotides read TGTGCCAGCAGTTGGGACAGTAACTATGGCTACACCTTC.

In DNA form, the CDR3 reads TGTGCCAGCAGCCAAGAAAGTCGGGGGTTAGAGACCCAGTACTTC. Residues: CASSQESRGLETQYF. The chain couples TRBV3-1 to TRBJ2-1; the D gene is possibly TRBD2 (6 bases). The DNA end is a closer match to TRBJ2-5, so the J assignment may be wrong. Germline loops: CDR1 LGHDT, CDR2 YNNKEL (reference sequence). This CDR3 is 15 amino acids long.

The CDR3 loop is CASKMGTSGYNEQFF. The CDR3 bases are TGTGCCAGCAAGATGGGGACTAGCGGTTACAATGAGCAGTTCTTC. The V gene is TRBV12-3 or TRBV12-4, the J gene TRBJ2-1; the match to TRBD2 covers 11 bases. This CDR3 is 15 amino acids long. J gave up 4 bases and V 7 bases, and 6 bases lay outside the gene matches.

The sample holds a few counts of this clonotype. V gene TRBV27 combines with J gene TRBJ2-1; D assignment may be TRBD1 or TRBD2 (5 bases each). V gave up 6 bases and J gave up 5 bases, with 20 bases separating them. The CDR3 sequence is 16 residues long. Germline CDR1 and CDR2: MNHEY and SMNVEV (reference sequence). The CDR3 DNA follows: TGTGCCAGCAGATCCGGGACCGCAGAGCTTGACAATGAGCAGTTCTTC. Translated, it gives CASRSGTAELDNEQFF.

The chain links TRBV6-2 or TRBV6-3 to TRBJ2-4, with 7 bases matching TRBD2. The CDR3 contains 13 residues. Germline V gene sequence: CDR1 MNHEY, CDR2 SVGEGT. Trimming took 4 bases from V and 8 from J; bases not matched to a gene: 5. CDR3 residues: CASSSRLAYIQYF. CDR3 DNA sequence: TGTGCCAGCAGTTCCCGACTAGCCTACATTCAGTACTTC.

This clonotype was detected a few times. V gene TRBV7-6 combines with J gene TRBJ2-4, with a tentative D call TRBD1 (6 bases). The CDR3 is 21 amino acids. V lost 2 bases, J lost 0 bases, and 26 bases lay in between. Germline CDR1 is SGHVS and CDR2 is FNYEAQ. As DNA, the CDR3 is TGTGCCAGCAGCTTATTCCCCCGAGAACGGGACACAATCTTAGCCAAAAACATTCAGTACTTC. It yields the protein CASSLFPRERDTILAKNIQYF.

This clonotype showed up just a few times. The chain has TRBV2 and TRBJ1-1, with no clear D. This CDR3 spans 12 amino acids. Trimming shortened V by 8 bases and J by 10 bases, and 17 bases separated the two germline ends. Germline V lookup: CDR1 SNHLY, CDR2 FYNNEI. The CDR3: CASDPVDRGAFF. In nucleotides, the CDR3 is TGTGCCAGCGACCCAGTGGATCGGGGAGCTTTCTTT.

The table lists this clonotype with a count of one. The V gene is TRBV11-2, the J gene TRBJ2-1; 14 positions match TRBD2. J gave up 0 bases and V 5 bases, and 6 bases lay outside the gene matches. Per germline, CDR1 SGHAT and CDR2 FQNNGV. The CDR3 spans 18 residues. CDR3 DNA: TGTGCCAGCAGCCCCCTCGGGACTAGCGGGAGCTCCTACAATGAGCAGTTCTTC. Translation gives CASSPLGTSGSSYNEQFF.

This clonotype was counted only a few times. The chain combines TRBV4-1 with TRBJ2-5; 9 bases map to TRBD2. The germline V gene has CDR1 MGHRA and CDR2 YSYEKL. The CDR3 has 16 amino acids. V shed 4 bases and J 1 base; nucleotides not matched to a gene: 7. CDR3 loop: CASSLATSGLQETQYF. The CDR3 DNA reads TGCGCCAGCAGCCTCGCGACTAGCGGCCTCCAAGAGACCCAGTACTTC.

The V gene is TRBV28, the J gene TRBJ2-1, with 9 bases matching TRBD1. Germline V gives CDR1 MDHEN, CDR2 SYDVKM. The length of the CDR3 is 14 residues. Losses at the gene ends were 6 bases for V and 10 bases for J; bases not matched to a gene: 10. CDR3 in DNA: TGTGCCAGCAGCCGACGACAGGGGGTTAAGGAGCAGTTCTTC. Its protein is CASSRRQGVKEQFF.

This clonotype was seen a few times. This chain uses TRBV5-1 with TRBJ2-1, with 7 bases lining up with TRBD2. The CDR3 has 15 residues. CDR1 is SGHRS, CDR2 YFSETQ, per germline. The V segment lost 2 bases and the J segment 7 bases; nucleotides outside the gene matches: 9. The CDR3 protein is CASSFTGTGGNEQFF. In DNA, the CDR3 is TGCGCCAGCAGCTTTACGGGGACCGGGGGGAATGAGCAGTTCTTC.

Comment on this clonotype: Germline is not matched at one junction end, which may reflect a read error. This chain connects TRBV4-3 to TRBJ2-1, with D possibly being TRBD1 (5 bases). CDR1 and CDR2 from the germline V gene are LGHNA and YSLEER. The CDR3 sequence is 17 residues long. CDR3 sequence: CASSRGYETVRQETRYF. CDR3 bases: TGCGCCAGCAGCCGGGGATACGAGACAGTTCGGCAAGAGACCCGGTACTTC.

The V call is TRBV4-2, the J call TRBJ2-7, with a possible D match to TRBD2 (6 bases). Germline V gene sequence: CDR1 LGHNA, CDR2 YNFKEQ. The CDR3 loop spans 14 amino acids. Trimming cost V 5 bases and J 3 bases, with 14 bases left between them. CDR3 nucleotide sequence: TGTGCCAGCAGCTTAACCGGGAGCAACTACGAGCAGTACTTC. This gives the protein CASSLTGSNYEQYF.

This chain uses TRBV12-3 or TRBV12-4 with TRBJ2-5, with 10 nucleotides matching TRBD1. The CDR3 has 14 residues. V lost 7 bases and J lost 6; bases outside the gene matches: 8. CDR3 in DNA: TGTGCCAGCACCCGGGACAGGGGAATACAGACCCAGTACTTC. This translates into CASTRDRGIQTQYF.

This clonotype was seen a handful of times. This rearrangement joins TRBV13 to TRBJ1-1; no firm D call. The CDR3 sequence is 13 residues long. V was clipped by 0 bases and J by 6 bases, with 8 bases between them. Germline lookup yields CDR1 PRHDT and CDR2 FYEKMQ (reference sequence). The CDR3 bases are TGTGCCAGCAGCTTAGGGTTTAACGCTGAAGCTTTCTTT. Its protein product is CASSLGFNAEAFF.

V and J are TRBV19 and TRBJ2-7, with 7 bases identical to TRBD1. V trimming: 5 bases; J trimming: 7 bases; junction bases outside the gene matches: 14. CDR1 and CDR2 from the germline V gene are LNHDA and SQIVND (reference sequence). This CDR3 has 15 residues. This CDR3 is CASSSWDRGQVEQYF. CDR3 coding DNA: TGTGCCAGTAGTTCCTGGGATCGCGGACAGGTGGAGCAGTACTTC. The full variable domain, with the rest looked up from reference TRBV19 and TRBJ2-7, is DGGITQSPKYLFRKEGQNVTLSCEQNLNHDAMYWYRQDPGQGLRLIYYSQIVNDFQKGDIAEGYSVSREKKESFPLTVTSAQKNPTAFYLCASSSWDRGQVEQYFGPGTRLTVT.

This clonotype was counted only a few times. In nucleotides, the CDR3 is TGTGCCAGCAGTATGGGACAGGGGAACACCGGGGAGCTGTTTTTT. It translates to CASSMGQGNTGELFF. The chain joins TRBV28 to TRBJ2-2, with 9 bases fitting TRBD1. The CDR3 totals 15 residues. CDR1 and CDR2 from the germline V gene are MDHEN and SYDVKM. V trimming: 5 bases; J trimming: 1 base; junction bases outside the gene matches: 2.

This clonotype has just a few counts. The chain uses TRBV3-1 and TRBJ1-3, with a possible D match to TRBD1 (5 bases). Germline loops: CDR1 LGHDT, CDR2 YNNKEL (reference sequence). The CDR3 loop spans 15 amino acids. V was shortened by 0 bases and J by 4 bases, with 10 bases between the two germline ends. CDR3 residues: CASSQEGTPGNTIYF. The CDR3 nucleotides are TGTGCCAGCAGCCAAGAAGGGACCCCCGGAAACACCATATATTTT.

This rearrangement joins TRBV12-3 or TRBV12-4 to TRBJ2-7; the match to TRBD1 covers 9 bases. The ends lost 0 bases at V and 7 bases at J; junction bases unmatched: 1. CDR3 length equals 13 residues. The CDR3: CASSLAGTGEQYF. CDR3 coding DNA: TGTGCCAGCAGTTTAGCCGGGACAGGGGAGCAGTACTTC.

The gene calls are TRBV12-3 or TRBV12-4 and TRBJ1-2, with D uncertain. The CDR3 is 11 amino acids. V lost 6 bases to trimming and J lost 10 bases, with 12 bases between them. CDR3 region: CASSLGVSYTF. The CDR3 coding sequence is TGTGCCAGCAGCCTGGGAGTTTCCTACACCTTC.

The CDR3 region has the DNA TGCGCCAGCAGGGACAGGGAAGGGTTAGCGCCGCAAGAGACCCAGTACTTC. It yields the protein CASRDREGLAPQETQYF. J is TRBJ2-5 and V is TRBV4-1, with 8 bases identical to TRBD1. This CDR3 is built from 17 residues. V lost 6 bases and J lost 2; bases outside the gene matches: 14. Germline lookup yields CDR1 MGHRA and CDR2 YSYEKL.

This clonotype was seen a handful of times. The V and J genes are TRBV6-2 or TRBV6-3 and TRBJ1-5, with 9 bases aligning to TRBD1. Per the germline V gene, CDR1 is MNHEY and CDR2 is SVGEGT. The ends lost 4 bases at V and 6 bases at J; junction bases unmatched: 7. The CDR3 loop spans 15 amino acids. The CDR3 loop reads CASSSMGQGTQPQHF. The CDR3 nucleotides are TGTGCCAGCAGTTCAATGGGACAGGGCACTCAGCCCCAGCATTTT.